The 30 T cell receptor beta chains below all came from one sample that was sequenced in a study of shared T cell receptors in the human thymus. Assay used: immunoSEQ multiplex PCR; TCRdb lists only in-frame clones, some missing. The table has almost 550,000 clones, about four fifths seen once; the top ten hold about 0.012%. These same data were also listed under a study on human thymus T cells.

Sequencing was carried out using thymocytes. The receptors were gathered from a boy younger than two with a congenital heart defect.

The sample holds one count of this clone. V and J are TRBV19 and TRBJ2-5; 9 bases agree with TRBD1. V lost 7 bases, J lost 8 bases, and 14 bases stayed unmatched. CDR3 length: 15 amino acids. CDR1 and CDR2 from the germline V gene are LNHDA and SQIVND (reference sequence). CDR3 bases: TGTGCCAGTATTCCGCTCGGGACAGGGTTTGAAACCCAGTACTTC. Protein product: CASIPLGTGFETQYF.

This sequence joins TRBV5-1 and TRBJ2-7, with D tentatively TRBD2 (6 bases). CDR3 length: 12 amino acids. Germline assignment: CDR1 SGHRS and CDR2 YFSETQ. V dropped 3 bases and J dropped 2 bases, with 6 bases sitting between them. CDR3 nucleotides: TGCGCCAGCAGCTCGGGGGCCTACGAGCAGTACTTC. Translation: CASSSGAYEQYF.

CDR3 protein: CASSSPIPSYEQYF. CDR3 nucleotides: TGTGCCAGCAGTTCCCCCATTCCCTCCTACGAGCAGTACTTC. This chain connects TRBV28 to TRBJ2-7; D gene ambiguous. Germline CDR1 MDHEN, CDR2 SYDVKM. V was clipped by 4 bases and J by 0 bases, with 10 bases between them. This CDR3 comprises 14 residues.

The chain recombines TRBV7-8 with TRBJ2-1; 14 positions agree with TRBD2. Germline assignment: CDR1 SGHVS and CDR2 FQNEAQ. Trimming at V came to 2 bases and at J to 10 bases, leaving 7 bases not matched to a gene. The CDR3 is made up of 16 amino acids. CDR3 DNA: TGTGCCAGCAGCTTACCCGGGACTAGCGGGAGAGGCGAGCAGTTCTTC. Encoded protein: CASSLPGTSGRGEQFF.

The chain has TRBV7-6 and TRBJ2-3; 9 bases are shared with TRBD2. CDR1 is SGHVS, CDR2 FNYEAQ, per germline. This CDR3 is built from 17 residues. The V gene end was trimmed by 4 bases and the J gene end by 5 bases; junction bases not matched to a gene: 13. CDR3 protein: CASSSGGALAGKDTQYF. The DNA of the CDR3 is TGTGCCAGCAGCTCGGGCGGGGCGCTAGCGGGAAAAGATACGCAGTATTTT.

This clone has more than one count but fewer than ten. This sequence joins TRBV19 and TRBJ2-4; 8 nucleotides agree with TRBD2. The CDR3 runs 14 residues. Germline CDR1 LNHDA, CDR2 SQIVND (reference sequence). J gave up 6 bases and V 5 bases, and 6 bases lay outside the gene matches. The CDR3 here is CASSRAGVGNIQYF. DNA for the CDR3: TGTGCCAGTAGTCGAGCGGGAGTGGGAAACATTCAGTACTTC.

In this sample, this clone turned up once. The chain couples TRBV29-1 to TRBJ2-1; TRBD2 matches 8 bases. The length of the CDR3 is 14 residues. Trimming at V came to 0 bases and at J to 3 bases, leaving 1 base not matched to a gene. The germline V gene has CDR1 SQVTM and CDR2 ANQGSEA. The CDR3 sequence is CSVEELADYNEQFF. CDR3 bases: TGCAGCGTTGAAGAACTAGCGGACTACAATGAGCAGTTCTTC.

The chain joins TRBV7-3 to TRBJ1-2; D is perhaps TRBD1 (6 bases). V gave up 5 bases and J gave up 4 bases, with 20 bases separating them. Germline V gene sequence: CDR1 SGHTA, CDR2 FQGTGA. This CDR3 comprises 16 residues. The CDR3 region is CASSPGRGGSTYGYTF. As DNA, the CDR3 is TGTGCCAGCAGCCCCGGTCGGGGGGGCTCTACCTATGGCTACACCTTC.

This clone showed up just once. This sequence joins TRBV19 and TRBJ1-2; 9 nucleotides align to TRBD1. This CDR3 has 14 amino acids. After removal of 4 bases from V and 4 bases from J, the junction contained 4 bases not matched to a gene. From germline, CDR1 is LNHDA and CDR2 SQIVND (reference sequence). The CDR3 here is CASSTLGQGYGYTF. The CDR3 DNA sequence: TGTGCCAGTAGTACCTTGGGACAGGGCTATGGCTACACCTTC.

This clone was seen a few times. CDR3 in DNA: TGTGCCAGCAGCTTGTCGAAGGGCCAGGGGGTCTACGAGCAGTACTTC. Its translation is CASSLSKGQGVYEQYF. The J gene is TRBJ2-7, the V gene TRBV5-6; 7 bases match TRBD1. Trimming removed 1 base from V and 3 bases from J; junction bases left unmatched: 10. This CDR3 spans 16 amino acids. CDR1 and CDR2 (germline): SGHDT, YYEEEE.

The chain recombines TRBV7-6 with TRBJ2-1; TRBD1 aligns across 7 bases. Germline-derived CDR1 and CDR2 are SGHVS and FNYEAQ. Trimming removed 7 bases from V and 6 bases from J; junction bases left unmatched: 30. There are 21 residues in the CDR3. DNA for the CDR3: TGTGCCAGCACCCTAGAGGGGGCCGGAAAGGCGAGGGGTCTGGCCGGCAATGAGCAGTTCTTC. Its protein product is CASTLEGAGKARGLAGNEQFF.

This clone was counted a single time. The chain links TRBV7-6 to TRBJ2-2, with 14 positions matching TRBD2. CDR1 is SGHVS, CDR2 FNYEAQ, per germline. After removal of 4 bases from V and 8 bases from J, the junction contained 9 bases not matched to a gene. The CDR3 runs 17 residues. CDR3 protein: CASSSTGLAGGSGELFF. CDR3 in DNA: TGTGCCAGCAGCTCTACTGGACTAGCGGGAGGCTCGGGGGAGCTGTTTTTT.

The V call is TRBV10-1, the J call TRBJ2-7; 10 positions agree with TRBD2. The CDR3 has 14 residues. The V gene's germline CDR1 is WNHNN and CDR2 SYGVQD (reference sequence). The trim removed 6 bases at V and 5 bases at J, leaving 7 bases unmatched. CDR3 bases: TGCGCCAGCAGGGCTCTAGCGGGAGACAACGAGCAGTACTTC. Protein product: CASRALAGDNEQYF.

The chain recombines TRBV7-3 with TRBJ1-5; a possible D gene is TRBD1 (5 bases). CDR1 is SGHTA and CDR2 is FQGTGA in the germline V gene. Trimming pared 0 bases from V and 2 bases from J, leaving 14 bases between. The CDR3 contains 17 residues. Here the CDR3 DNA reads TGTGCCAGCAGCTTAACGTGGGGGGGAAAGGGCAATCAGCCCCAGCATTTT. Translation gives CASSLTWGGKGNQPQHF.

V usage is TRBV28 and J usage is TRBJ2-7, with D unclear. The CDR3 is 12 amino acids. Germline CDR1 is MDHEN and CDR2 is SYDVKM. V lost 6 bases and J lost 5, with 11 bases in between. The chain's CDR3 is CASSPITDEQYF. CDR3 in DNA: TGTGCCAGCAGCCCAATCACTGACGAGCAGTACTTC.

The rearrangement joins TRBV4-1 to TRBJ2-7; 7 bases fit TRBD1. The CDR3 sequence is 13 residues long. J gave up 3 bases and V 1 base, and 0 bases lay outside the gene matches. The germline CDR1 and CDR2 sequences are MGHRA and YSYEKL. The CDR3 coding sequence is TGCGCCAGCAGCCAAGGGGACAGCTACGAGCAGTACTTC. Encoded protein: CASSQGDSYEQYF.

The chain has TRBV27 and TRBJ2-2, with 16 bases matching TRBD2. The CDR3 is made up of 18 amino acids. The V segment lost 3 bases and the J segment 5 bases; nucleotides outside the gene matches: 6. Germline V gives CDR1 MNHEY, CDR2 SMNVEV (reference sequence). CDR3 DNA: TGTGCCAGCAGTTTGAGGGGACTAGCGGGAGGGCGGACCGGGGAGCTGTTTTTT. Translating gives CASSLRGLAGGRTGELFF.

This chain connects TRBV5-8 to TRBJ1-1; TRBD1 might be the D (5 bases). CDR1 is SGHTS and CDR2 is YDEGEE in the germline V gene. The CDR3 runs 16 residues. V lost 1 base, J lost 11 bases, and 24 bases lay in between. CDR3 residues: CASSLRRASFQEGAFF. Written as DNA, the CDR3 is TGTGCCAGCAGCTTGAGGAGGGCCAGCTTTCAAGAGGGGGCTTTCTTT.

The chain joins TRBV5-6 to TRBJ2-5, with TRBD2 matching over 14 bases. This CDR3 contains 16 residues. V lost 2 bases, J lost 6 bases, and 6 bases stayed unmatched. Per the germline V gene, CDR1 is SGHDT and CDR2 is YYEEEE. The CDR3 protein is CASSLGTSGREKTQYF. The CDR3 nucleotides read TGTGCCAGCAGCTTAGGGACTAGCGGGAGAGAAAAGACCCAGTACTTC.

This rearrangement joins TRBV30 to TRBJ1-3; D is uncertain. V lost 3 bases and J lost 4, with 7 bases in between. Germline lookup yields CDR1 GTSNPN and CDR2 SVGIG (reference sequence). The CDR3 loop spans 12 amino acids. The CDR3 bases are TGTGCCTGGAGCGTGGAGGGAAACACCATATATTTT. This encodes CAWSVEGNTIYF.

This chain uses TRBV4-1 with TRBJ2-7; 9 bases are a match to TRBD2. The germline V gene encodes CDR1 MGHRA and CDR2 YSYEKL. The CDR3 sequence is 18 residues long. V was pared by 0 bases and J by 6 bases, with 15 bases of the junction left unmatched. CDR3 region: CASSQEFLAGGVVCEQYF. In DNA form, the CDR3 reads TGCGCCAGCAGCCAAGAGTTCCTGGCGGGAGGGGTTGTTTGCGAGCAGTACTTC.

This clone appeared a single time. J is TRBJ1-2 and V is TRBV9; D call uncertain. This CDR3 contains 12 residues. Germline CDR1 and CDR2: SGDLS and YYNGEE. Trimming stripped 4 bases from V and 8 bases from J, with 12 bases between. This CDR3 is CASSPREEGYTF. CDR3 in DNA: TGTGCCAGCAGCCCGCGGGAGGAGGGCTACACCTTC.

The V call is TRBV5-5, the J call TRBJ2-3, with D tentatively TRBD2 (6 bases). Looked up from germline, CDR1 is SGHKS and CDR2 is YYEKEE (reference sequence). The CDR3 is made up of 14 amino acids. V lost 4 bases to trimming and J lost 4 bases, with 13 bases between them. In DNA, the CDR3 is TGTGCCAGCAGCCACCGACTAGACCCAGATACGCAGTATTTT. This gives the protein CASSHRLDPDTQYF.

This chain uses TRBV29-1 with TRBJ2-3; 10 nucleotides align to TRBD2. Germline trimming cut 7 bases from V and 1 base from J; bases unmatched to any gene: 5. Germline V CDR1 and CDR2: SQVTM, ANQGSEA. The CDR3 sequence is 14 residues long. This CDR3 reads CSGGLAARTDTQYF. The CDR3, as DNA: TGCAGCGGAGGACTAGCGGCCCGCACAGATACGCAGTATTTT.

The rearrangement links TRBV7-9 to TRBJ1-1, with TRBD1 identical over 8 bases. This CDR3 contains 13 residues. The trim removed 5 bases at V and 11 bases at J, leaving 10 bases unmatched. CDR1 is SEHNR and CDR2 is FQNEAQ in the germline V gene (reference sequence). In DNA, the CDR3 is TGTGCCAGCAGCCCGGACAGGGTCGGGGGTGCTTTCTTT. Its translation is CASSPDRVGGAFF.

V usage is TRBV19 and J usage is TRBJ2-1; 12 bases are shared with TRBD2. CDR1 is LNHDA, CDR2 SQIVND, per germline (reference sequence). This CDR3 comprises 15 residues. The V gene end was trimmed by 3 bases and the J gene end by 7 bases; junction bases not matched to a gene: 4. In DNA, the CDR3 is TGTGCCAGTAGTATTCTAGCGGGAGGGCGGAATGAGCAGTTCTTC. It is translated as CASSILAGGRNEQFF.

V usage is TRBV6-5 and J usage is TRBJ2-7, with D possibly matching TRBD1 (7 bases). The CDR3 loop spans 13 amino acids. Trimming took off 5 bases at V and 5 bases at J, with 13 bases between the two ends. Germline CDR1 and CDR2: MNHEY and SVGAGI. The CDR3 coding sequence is TGTGCCAGCAGTCCGACCAGGGGGGACGAGCAGTACTTC. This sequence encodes CASSPTRGDEQYF.

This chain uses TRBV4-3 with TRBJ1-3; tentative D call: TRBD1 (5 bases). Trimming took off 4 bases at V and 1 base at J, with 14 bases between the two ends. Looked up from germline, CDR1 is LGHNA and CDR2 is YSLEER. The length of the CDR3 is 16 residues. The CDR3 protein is CASSPKPGISGNTIYF. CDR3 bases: TGCGCCAGCAGCCCCAAACCAGGGATATCTGGAAACACCATATATTTT.

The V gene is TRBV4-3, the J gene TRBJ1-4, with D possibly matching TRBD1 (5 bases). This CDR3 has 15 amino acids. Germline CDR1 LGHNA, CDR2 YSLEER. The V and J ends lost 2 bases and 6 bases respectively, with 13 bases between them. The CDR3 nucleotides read TGCGCCAGCAGCCAAAGGGGCCGGGAGGATGAAAAACTGTTTTTT. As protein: CASSQRGREDEKLFF.

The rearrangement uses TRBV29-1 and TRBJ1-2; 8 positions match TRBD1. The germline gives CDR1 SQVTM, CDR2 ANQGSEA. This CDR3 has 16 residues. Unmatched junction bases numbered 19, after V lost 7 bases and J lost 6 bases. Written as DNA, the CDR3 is TGCAGCGCCCCCCACGCCCGGGGTGTGACAGGGGATGGCTACACCTTC. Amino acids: CSAPHARGVTGDGYTF.